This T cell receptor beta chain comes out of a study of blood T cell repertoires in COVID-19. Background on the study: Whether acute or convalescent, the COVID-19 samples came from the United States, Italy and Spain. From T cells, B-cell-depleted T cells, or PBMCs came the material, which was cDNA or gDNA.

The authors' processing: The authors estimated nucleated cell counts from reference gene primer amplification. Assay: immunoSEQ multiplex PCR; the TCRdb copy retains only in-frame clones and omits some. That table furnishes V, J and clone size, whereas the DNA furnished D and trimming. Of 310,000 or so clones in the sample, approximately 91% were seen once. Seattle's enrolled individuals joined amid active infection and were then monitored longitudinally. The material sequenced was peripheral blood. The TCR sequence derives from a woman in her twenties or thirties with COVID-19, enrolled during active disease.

This chain's CDR3 is CASSRTGAGNTEAFF. The CDR3 DNA sequence: TGTGCCAGCAGTCGAACAGGGGCTGGGAACACTGAAGCTTTCTTT. The chain uses TRBV6-5 and TRBJ1-1; 7 bases are shared with TRBD1. The ends lost 5 bases at V and 1 base at J; junction bases unmatched: 7. Germline loops: CDR1 MNHEY, CDR2 SVGAGI. This CDR3 has 15 amino acids.